Sequencing of this T cell receptor beta chain was carried out in a study of blood T cell repertoires in COVID-19. The wider study: Sources were T cells, B-cell-depleted T cells, or PBMCs; the material itself was cDNA or gDNA.

Germline lookup yields CDR1 SNHLY and CDR2 FYNNEI. This CDR3 is built from 13 residues. The V and J ends lost 3 bases and 4 bases, in that order; junction bases with no gene match: 2. TCRdb keeps only in-frame clones here, not all; method: immunoSEQ multiplex PCR. The repertoire consists of 100,000 to 120,000 clones, with 80% to 85% occurring once and the leading ten covering 15%. The sequence derives from a woman of 80 years or more with acute or convalescent COVID-19. This chain joins TRBV2 and TRBJ1-1, with 7 bases fitting TRBD1. Input material: peripheral blood. The CDR3: CASSDEGATEAFF. CDR3 in DNA: TGTGCCAGCAGTGACGAGGGGGCCACTGAAGCTTTCTTT. Full variable domain (rest looked up from reference TRBV2 and TRBJ1-1): EPEVTQTPSHQVTQMGQEVILRCVPISNHLYFYWYRQILGQKVEFLVSFYNNEISEKSEIFDDQFSVERPDGSNFTLKIRSTKLEDSAMYFCASSDEGATEAFFGQGTRLTVV.